A selection of T cell receptor beta chains follows, all from one sample in a study of blood T cell repertoires in COVID-19. Using immunoSEQ multiplex PCR, the repertoire was profiled, and TCRdb retains in-frame clones only, with some absent. Here the sample spans more than 85,000 clones, around nine tenths being singletons. Material for sequencing was peripheral blood. All receptors derive from a man over 45 with active COVID-19. Each CDR3 is given with its conserved first and last residue. The D gene is left open where the match is weak. Size values are once, few and many counts, or a class for expanded clones, and some rows have none.

V	size	D	J	CDR3	DNA
TRBV6-6	.	TRBD2	TRBJ2-7	CASSRGGTSGTPYEQYF	TGTGCCAGCAGTCGGGGGGGGACTAGCGGTACGCCCTACGAGCAGTACTTC
TRBV29-1	.	.	TRBJ2-3	CSVATGSKTDTQYF	TGCAGCGTTGCCACGGGGTCTAAGACAGATACGCAGTATTTT
TRBV5-4	.	TRBD1	TRBJ1-2	CASSRWGQGANPGYTF	TGTGCCAGCAGTCGCTGGGGACAGGGGGCGAACCCCGGCTACACCTTC
TRBV7-3	.	TRBD2	TRBJ2-3	CASSPGGVSTDTQYF	TGTGCCAGCAGCCCTGGGGGGGTTAGCACAGATACGCAGTATTTT
TRBV7-9	few	.	TRBJ2-5	CASSLDGGTQYF	TGTGCCAGCAGCTTAGACGGGGGGACCCAGTACTTC
TRBV2	.	TRBD1	TRBJ1-1	CASSEGDRNTEAFF	TGTGCCAGCAGTGAAGGGGACAGGAACACTGAAGCTTTCTTT
TRBV6-2/TRBV6-3	.	.	TRBJ1-1	CASSLLIQGGEAFF	TGTGCCAGCAGTTTACTTATTCAGGGCGGTGAAGCTTTCTTT
TRBV27	.	.	TRBJ2-7	CASRAGAGEQYF	TGTGCCAGCAGGGCGGGGGCGGGAGAGCAGTACTTC
TRBV4-3	.	TRBD2	TRBJ2-1	CASSQVVSGFGGGYNEQFF	TGCGCCAGCAGCCAAGTGGTCTCGGGGTTCGGCGGGGGATACAATGAGCAGTTCTTC
TRBV2	few	.	TRBJ2-7	CASSERQLPDEQYF	TGTGCCAGCAGTGAGAGGCAGCTTCCGGACGAGCAGTACTTC
TRBV3-1/TRBV3-2	.	.	TRBJ2-3	CASSLGGGFTQYF	TGTGCCAGCAGCCTAGGGGGGGGTTTTACGCAGTATTTT
TRBV27	.	.	TRBJ2-7	CASSPLRGVQYF	TGTGCCAGCAGTCCCCTAAGGGGTGTGCAGTACTTC
TRBV29-1	.	TRBD1	TRBJ1-2	CSVPIGTGDYGYTF	TGCAGCGTTCCTATTGGGACAGGGGATTATGGCTACACCTTC
TRBV7-9	.	TRBD1	TRBJ1-1	CAIEDRGLTDTEAFF	TGTGCCATAGAGGACAGGGGGCTAACGGACACTGAAGCTTTCTTT
TRBV5-1	.	TRBD2	TRBJ2-5	CASSSPGRGVETQYF	TGCGCCAGCAGCTCACCCGGGCGGGGGGTGGAGACCCAGTACTTC
TRBV4-3	.	.	TRBJ1-1	CASSQARAPSEAFF	TGCGCCAGCAGCCAAGCGCGGGCCCCTAGTGAAGCTTTCTTT
TRBV3-1/TRBV3-2	.	.	TRBJ2-1	CASSQFNGNNEQFF	TGTGCCAGCAGCCAATTTAACGGTAACAATGAGCAGTTCTTC
TRBV3-1/TRBV3-2	.	.	TRBJ2-7	CASSQDSSPWAQYF	TGTGCCAGCAGCCAAGATTCCTCACCGTGGGCGCAGTACTTC
TRBV6-5	.	TRBD1	TRBJ1-2	CASISGTGYGYTF	TGTGCCAGTATCTCCGGGACAGGCTATGGCTACACCTTC
TRBV7-8	.	.	TRBJ2-7	CASSPRDTAYEQYF	TGTGCCAGCAGCCCACGGGACACTGCCTACGAGCAGTACTTC
TRBV6-6	.	TRBD2	TRBJ2-5	CASSYSGTWEETQYF	TGTGCCAGCAGTTACAGCGGGACCTGGGAGGAGACCCAGTACTTC
TRBV6-5	.	TRBD1	TRBJ2-2	CASSSGGLNTGELFF	TGTGCCAGCAGTTCAGGGGGCCTGAACACCGGGGAGCTGTTTTTT
TRBV4-2	once	TRBD2	TRBJ2-7	CASSQVSSGAFSYEQYF	TGTGCCAGCAGCCAAGTGAGTAGCGGGGCGTTCTCCTACGAGCAGTACTTC
TRBV6-2/TRBV6-3	once	.	TRBJ1-5	CASSSRAGSIGNQPQHF	TGTGCCAGCAGCTCACGGGCAGGGTCAATTGGGAATCAGCCCCAGCATTTT
TRBV7-9	once	.	TRBJ2-7	CASTIGELRSNEQYF	TGTGCCAGCACCATCGGAGAACTCCGTTCCAACGAGCAGTACTTC
TRBV7-2	.	TRBD2	TRBJ2-3	CASSSTPSGTKRDTQYF	TGTGCCAGCAGCTCCACCCCTAGCGGAACGAAAAGAGATACGCAGTATTTT
TRBV3-1/TRBV3-2	.	.	TRBJ2-4	CASSQAGAALAKNIQYF	TGTGCCAGCAGCCAAGCAGGGGCAGCTCTAGCCAAAAACATTCAGTACTTC
TRBV7-2	.	.	TRBJ2-2	CASSLSPGTGELFF	TGTGCCAGCAGCTTAAGTCCGGGCACCGGGGAGCTGTTTTTT
TRBV10-3	.	TRBD2	TRBJ2-3	CAISGSGEDTQYF	TGTGCCATCAGTGGTAGCGGGGAGGATACGCAGTATTTT
TRBV3-1/TRBV3-2	.	.	TRBJ2-3	CASSLGGGGGDTQYF	TGTGCCAGCAGCCTCGGGGGCGGGGGAGGTGATACGCAGTATTTT
TRBV5-6	.	.	TRBJ2-4	CASSLNYRDIQYF	TGTGCCAGCAGCTTGAACTACCGGGACATTCAGTACTTC
TRBV29-1	once	.	TRBJ2-1	CSVSAGSYNEQFF	TGCAGCGTTTCTGCGGGGAGTTACAATGAGCAGTTCTTC
TRBV5-1	.	TRBD1	TRBJ2-2	CASSGTGNTGELFF	TGCGCCAGCAGCGGGACAGGGAACACCGGGGAGCTGTTTTTT
TRBV2	.	TRBD2	TRBJ2-3	CASGLASTDTQYF	TGTGCCAGTGGACTAGCTAGCACAGATACGCAGTATTTT
TRBV7-8	.	.	TRBJ1-1	CASSPPGNTEAFF	TGTGCCAGCAGCCCCCCGGGGAACACTGAAGCTTTCTTT
TRBV5-5	.	TRBD2	TRBJ2-1	CASSFKTLGLEAYNEQFF	TGTGCCAGCAGCTTCAAAACTCTGGGACTAGAGGCCTACAATGAGCAGTTCTTC
TRBV6-5	few	TRBD1	TRBJ2-7	CASAGGQASIYEQYF	TGTGCCAGCGCCGGGGGACAGGCGTCTATCTACGAGCAGTACTTC
TRBV5-1	.	TRBD2	TRBJ2-3	CASSLEGGAGGPTDTQYF	TGCGCCAGCAGCTTGGAGGGTGGAGCGGGGGGCCCCACAGATACGCAGTATTTT
TRBV6-6	.	.	TRBJ1-1	CASSYAGMNTEAFF	TGTGCCAGCAGTTACGCAGGCATGAACACTGAAGCTTTCTTT
TRBV30	.	.	TRBJ1-5	CAPKPQHF	TGTGCCCCCAAGCCCCAGCATTTT
TRBV12-3/TRBV12-4	.	.	TRBJ1-2	CASSLGTMKGYTF	TGTGCCAGCAGTTTGGGGACAATGAAGGGCTACACCTTC
TRBV7-9	.	.	TRBJ1-4	CASSLDNRTVLNEKLFF	TGTGCCAGCAGCTTAGACAATAGGACAGTCCTTAATGAAAAACTGTTTTTT
TRBV27	.	.	TRBJ1-2	CASSLLSAGNYGYTF	TGTGCCAGCAGTTTATTGAGCGCAGGGAACTATGGCTACACCTTC
TRBV4-3	.	.	TRBJ1-1	CASSQGYRVTEAFF	TGCGCCAGCAGCCAAGGTTACAGGGTTACTGAAGCTTTCTTT
TRBV7-2	few	.	TRBJ2-3	CASSLTPNWAPDTQYF	TGTGCCAGCAGCTTAACCCCCAACTGGGCTCCCGATACGCAGTATTTT
TRBV18	.	.	TRBJ2-3	CASSLSRQADTQYF	TGTGCCAGCTCACTTAGCCGACAGGCAGATACGCAGTATTTT
TRBV7-9	.	TRBD1	TRBJ1-2	CASSRSGGQGAYGYTF	TGTGCCAGCAGCCGCTCCGGGGGACAGGGAGCCTATGGCTACACCTTC